This T cell receptor beta chain was obtained from a study of cytomegalovirus exposure and HLA in healthy donors. J was trimmed by 2 bases and V by 5 bases; bases with no gene match: 10. Germline V gives CDR1 MDHEN, CDR2 SYDVKM. The CDR3 extends over 17 amino acids. Profiling relied on immunoSEQ multiplex PCR, and the TCRdb table lists in-frame clones only, not all of them. The data hold about 49,000 clones, with 85% to 95% observed a single time. This receptor was identified in a young woman in good health and CMV-seropositive. V gene TRBV28 combines with J gene TRBJ2-5; 11 bases line up with TRBD1. The material sequenced was PBMCs. The CDR3 DNA sequence: TGTGCCAGCAGTCGGGACAGGGGGGGTCGACAACAAGAGACCCAGTACTTC. Translation: CASSRDRGGRQQETQYF.